This T cell receptor (beta chain) was documented in a study of blood T cell repertoires in COVID-19. Across the whole study: Acute and convalescent COVID-19 specimens originated in the United States, Italy and Spain. T cells, B-cell-depleted T cells, or PBMCs provided the cDNA or gDNA that served as material.

Germline V gene lookup returns CDR1 SEHNR and CDR2 FQNEAQ (reference sequence). The CDR3 has 14 amino acids. V trimming: 4 bases; J trimming: 6 bases; junction bases outside the gene matches: 5. Original processing methods: Researchers report that nucleated cell counts were estimated from reference gene primer amplification. Libraries were prepared by immunoSEQ multiplex PCR; TCRdb keeps only in-frame clonotypes and omits some of them. V and J calls and clone size follow that table, whereas D and trimming were derived from the DNA. Among some 76,000 clones listed, less than 90% were seen once. The receptor's source is a man older than 75 in a cohort sampled during active COVID-19. The rearrangement joins TRBV7-9 to TRBJ2-2; 7 nucleotides agree with TRBD1. Sequencing was performed on peripheral blood. The chain's CDR3 is CASSSGGSAGELFF. As DNA, the CDR3 is TGTGCCAGCAGCTCAGGGGGTAGTGCCGGGGAGCTGTTTTTT.